Following are 23 T cell receptor beta chains from one sample sequenced in a study of PD-1 blockade in classical Hodgkin lymphoma. The data were produced by immunoSEQ multiplex PCR, yet TCRdb's version contains in-frame clones alone and is incomplete. The table records under 25,000 clones, around 80% of them present only once. All the patients suffered relapse after autologous stem cell transplantation, and brentuximab vedotin exposure differed. The sequencing used peripheral blood mononuclear cells (PBMCs), collected before the second cycle of nivolumab. All receptors derive from a human donor with classical Hodgkin lymphoma.

V usage is TRBV7-2 and J usage is TRBJ2-3; 7 nucleotides agree with TRBD2. The germline V gene has CDR1 SGHTA and CDR2 FQGNSA. After removal of 4 bases from V and 8 bases from J, the junction contained 9 bases not matched to a gene. The CDR3 has 14 amino acids. CDR3 in amino acids: CASSSGGTASTQYF. DNA of the CDR3: TGTGCCAGCAGCTCCGGGGGGACTGCCAGTACGCAGTATTTT. The whole variable domain, filled in from reference TRBV7-2 and TRBJ2-3, reads GAGVSQSPSNKVTEKGKDVELRCDPISGHTALYWYRQSLGQGLEFLIYFQGNSAPDKSGLPSDRFSAERTGGSVSTLTIQRTQQEDSAVYLCASSSGGTASTQYFGPGTRLTVL.

The chain couples TRBV11-3 to TRBJ2-5, with 7 bases lining up with TRBD2. V gave up 1 base and J gave up 4 bases; unmatched junction bases: 6. Looked up from germline, CDR1 is SGHNT and CDR2 is YENEEA. CDR3 length: 15 amino acids. The CDR3 protein is CASSLAGGSLETQYF. The CDR3 DNA is TGTGCCAGCAGCTTAGCGGGAGGCTCTCTAGAGACCCAGTACTTC. Complete variable domain (other parts from reference TRBV11-3 and TRBJ2-5): EAGVVQSPRYKIIEKKQPVAFWCNPISGHNTLYWYLQNLGQGPELLIRYENEEAVDDSQLPKDRFSAERLKGVDSTLKIQPAELGDSAVYLCASSLAGGSLETQYFGPGTRLLVL.

The rearrangement uses TRBV6-5 and TRBJ2-1; a weak D match, TRBD2 (6 bases). This CDR3 has 10 amino acids. Germline-derived CDR1 and CDR2 are MNHEY and SVGAGI. The V and J ends lost 5 bases and 12 bases respectively, with 8 bases between them. Here the CDR3 DNA reads TGTGCCAGCAGTGTGCGGGGGCAGTTCTTC. Translation gives CASSVRGQFF.

The V call is TRBV20-1, the J call TRBJ2-1; D gene unclear. V lost 6 bases and J lost 5, with 8 bases in between. The CDR3 covers 11 residues. Per germline, CDR1 DFQATT and CDR2 SNEGSKA (reference sequence). The CDR3 DNA reads as TGCAGTGCCATCTTCAACAATGAGCAGTTCTTC. It yields the protein CSAIFNNEQFF.

This chain connects TRBV19 to TRBJ1-5; no clear D. Germline V gene lookup returns CDR1 LNHDA and CDR2 SQIVND (reference sequence). The CDR3 runs 13 residues. V lost 3 bases, J lost 4 bases, and 7 bases lay in between. The CDR3 region is CASSMSVNQPQHF. DNA of the CDR3: TGTGCCAGTAGTATGTCCGTTAATCAGCCCCAGCATTTT.

V gene TRBV4-3 combines with J gene TRBJ2-3; a possible D gene is TRBD2 (6 bases). This CDR3 region has 17 residues. With 1 base removed from V and 0 bases from J, the gap between germline ends came to 14 bases. The germline V gene has CDR1 LGHNA and CDR2 YSLEER. This chain's CDR3 is CASSQAVGGSSTDTQYF. The CDR3 DNA reads TGCGCCAGCAGCCAAGCGGTTGGGGGGTCTAGCACAGATACGCAGTATTTT.

This chain uses TRBV5-8 with TRBJ2-7; weak D call: TRBD2 (6 bases). The CDR3 is made up of 15 amino acids. Germline CDR1 is SGHTS and CDR2 is YDEGEE. Trimming shortened V by 0 bases and J by 3 bases, and 13 bases separated the two germline ends. CDR3 sequence: CASSLAVGGDYEQYF. In DNA form, the CDR3 reads TGTGCCAGCAGCTTGGCCGTTGGAGGGGACTACGAGCAGTACTTC.

The V gene is TRBV18, the J gene TRBJ2-7; no clear D. Trimming took off 2 bases at V and 0 bases at J, with 2 bases between the two ends. Germline loops: CDR1 KGHSH, CDR2 LQKENI. CDR3 size: 12 residues. The CDR3 coding sequence is TGTGCCAGCTCACCATCCTCCTACGAGCAGTACTTC. It translates to CASSPSSYEQYF.

CDR3 bases: TGCGGGACCCTGACAGGCGGAGGCACAACCGGGGAGCTGTTTTTT. Encoded protein: CGTLTGGGTTGELFF. The rearrangement links TRBV29-1 to TRBJ2-2, with D perhaps TRBD1 (6 bases). CDR1 is SQVTM and CDR2 is ANQGSEA in the germline V gene. CDR3 length: 15 amino acids.

V gene TRBV7-2 combines with J gene TRBJ1-1; 7 nucleotides match TRBD1. CDR1 is SGHTA and CDR2 is FQGNSA in the germline V gene. CDR3 length: 14 amino acids. V shed 4 bases and J 5 bases; nucleotides not matched to a gene: 7. CDR3 in amino acids: CASSSRQGTTEAFF. The CDR3 bases are TGTGCCAGCAGCTCAAGACAGGGAACTACTGAAGCTTTCTTT.

The chain employs TRBV5-6 and TRBJ1-3, with D possibly TRBD1 on 5 matching bases. This CDR3 is 14 amino acids long. With 4 bases removed from V and 8 bases from J, the gap between germline ends came to 16 bases. The germline gives CDR1 SGHDT, CDR2 YYEEEE. Written as DNA, the CDR3 is TGTGCCAGCAGCGGGAGAGGGGCACAGGACACCATATATTTT. Protein product: CASSGRGAQDTIYF.

The V call is TRBV27, the J call TRBJ2-1; D remains unclear. CDR3 length: 13 residues. The V gene's germline CDR1 is MNHEY and CDR2 SMNVEV (reference sequence). Between the trimmed V and J ends, which lost 0 bases and 5 bases, there was a span of 5 bases. CDR3 DNA sequence: TGTGCCAGCAGTTTATCGACAAACAATGAGCAGTTCTTC. Protein product: CASSLSTNNEQFF.

The chain combines TRBV30 with TRBJ1-1; D is possibly TRBD1 (6 bases). The CDR3 totals 11 residues. V was pared by 5 bases and J by 5 bases, with 9 bases between. Germline CDR1 reads GTSNPN; CDR2 reads SVGIG (reference sequence). The CDR3 DNA follows: TGTGCCTGGGTCGACAGGACTGAAGCTTTCTTT. This gives the protein CAWVDRTEAFF.

The chain combines TRBV7-2 with TRBJ2-7, with no clear D. V lost 1 base to trimming and J lost 2 bases, with 9 bases between them. CDR3 length: 14 residues. The germline CDR1 and CDR2 sequences are SGHTA and FQGNSA. CDR3 in amino acids: CASSLDLRTYEQYF. Written as DNA, the CDR3 is TGTGCCAGCAGCTTAGATCTGCGGACCTACGAGCAGTACTTC.

The V and J genes are TRBV4-3 and TRBJ2-7; D is unresolved. Trimming removed 0 bases at V and 2 bases at J, with 8 bases between. This CDR3 contains 14 residues. From germline, CDR1 is LGHNA and CDR2 YSLEER. The CDR3 DNA reads as TGCGCCAGCAGCCAAGAATTACAGACCTACGAGCAGTACTTC. It specifies CASSQELQTYEQYF.

This chain links TRBV5-6 with TRBJ1-6; no clear D gene. This CDR3 is 12 amino acids long. Germline values: CDR1 SGHDT, CDR2 YYEEEE. Trimming stripped 2 bases from V and 10 bases from J, with 7 bases between. For the CDR3, the DNA is TGTGCCAGCAGCTTATATGACTCACCCCTCCACTTT. It is translated as CASSLYDSPLHF.

The chain has TRBV25-1 and TRBJ1-1; 12 positions match TRBD1. In germline, CDR1 is MGHDK, CDR2 SYGVNS. The CDR3 is made up of 15 amino acids. The ends lost 5 bases at V and 2 bases at J; junction bases unmatched: 3. This chain's CDR3 is CASSRDRGPNTEAFF. The CDR3 region has the DNA TGTGCCAGCAGTCGGGACAGGGGGCCTAACACTGAAGCTTTCTTT.

The chain recombines TRBV5-1 with TRBJ1-2; 9 bases map to TRBD1. Trimming took 3 bases from V and 4 from J; bases not matched to a gene: 1. CDR1 SGHRS and CDR2 YFSETQ come from the germline V gene. The CDR3 extends over 13 amino acids. As DNA, the CDR3 is TGCGCCAGCAGCTCGGGACAGGGCTATGGCTACACCTTC. Translating gives CASSSGQGYGYTF.

This chain joins TRBV5-4 and TRBJ1-2; D not resolved. The V end was cut by 4 bases, the J end by 1 base, with 11 bases between. The length of the CDR3 is 14 residues. The germline CDR1 and CDR2 sequences are SGHNT and YYREEE (reference sequence). CDR3 region: CASSPEHLNYGYTF. CDR3 nucleotide sequence: TGTGCCAGCAGCCCAGAACACCTTAACTATGGCTACACCTTC.

The table lists this clone with a few counts. The chain uses TRBV27 and TRBJ2-1; unclear D gene. Per germline, CDR1 MNHEY and CDR2 SMNVEV (reference sequence). The CDR3 is 11 residues long. V lost 4 bases to trimming and J lost 6 bases, with 4 bases between them. CDR3 in DNA: TGTGCCAGCAGTTACGCCAATGAGCAGTTCTTC. Translation gives CASSYANEQFF.

This clone was seen more than once but under ten times. V usage is TRBV18 and J usage is TRBJ1-1; D unresolved. CDR3 length: 15 amino acids. Germline V gene lookup returns CDR1 KGHSH and CDR2 LQKENI. V was cut by 1 base and J by 1 base, with 10 bases left in between. This CDR3 reads CASSPLIAENTEAFF. CDR3 nucleotides: TGTGCCAGCTCACCACTGATCGCAGAGAACACTGAAGCTTTCTTT.

The chain joins TRBV11-3 to TRBJ2-5; 9 bases line up with TRBD1. CDR3 size: 12 residues. Germline V gene data show CDR1 as SGHNT and CDR2 as YENEEA. Trimming removed 7 bases from V and 5 bases from J; junction bases left unmatched: 2. Written as DNA, the CDR3 is TGTGCCAGCAAAGGGACAGGGGAGACCCAGTACTTC. It translates to CASKGTGETQYF. The full variable domain, rest sourced from reference TRBV11-3 and TRBJ2-5, is EAGVVQSPRYKIIEKKQPVAFWCNPISGHNTLYWYLQNLGQGPELLIRYENEEAVDDSQLPKDRFSAERLKGVDSTLKIQPAELGDSAVYLCASKGTGETQYFGPGTRLLVL.

This rearrangement joins TRBV7-2 to TRBJ2-7; D not certain. Trimming removed 3 bases at V and 3 bases at J, with 15 bases between. This CDR3 contains 15 residues. The germline V gene encodes CDR1 SGHTA and CDR2 FQGNSA. For the CDR3, the DNA is TGTGCCAGCAGCTTGGTTGTTTCCTGGAACTACGAGCAGTACTTC. Translation gives CASSLVVSWNYEQYF.